These 27 T cell receptor beta chains were sequenced from one sample in a study of vaccination and CD4 T cells after COVID-19. Treatment given: roughly ten-day PBMC culture with coronavirus spike peptide pools or control peptides (ViraFEST assay). Scientists ran DNA taken from cultured CD4+ T cells through the Oncomine TCR Beta short-read assay for sequencing. MiXCR, run by TCRdb on the PCR reads, gives a single entry per CDR3 protein. The sample records more than 10,000 distinct CDR3 sequences, roughly 23% being singletons. Antigens for these TCRs are unknown. The source material was CD4+ T cells from blood, cultured in vitro, sampled after SARS-CoV-2 vaccination. The receptors derive from a human donor who had recovered from COVID-19.

This clonotype was seen only a few times. The chain links TRBV4-3 to TRBJ1-2; D remains unclear. The CDR3 spans 16 residues. In germline, CDR1 is LGHNA, CDR2 YSLEER. Trimming took 0 bases from V and 4 from J, leaving 15 bases between them. The CDR3 DNA is TGCGCCAGCAGCCAAGATGGCGCAGCCCGAGTCTATGGCTACACCTTC. Translation: CASSQDGAARVYGYTF.

V is TRBV7-2 and J is TRBJ1-6; TRBD1 might be the D (6 bases). CDR1 and CDR2 from the germline V gene are SGHTA and FQGNSA. The CDR3 is made up of 16 amino acids. V gave up 1 base and J gave up 6 bases, with 13 bases separating them. The CDR3, as DNA: TGTGCCAGCAGCTTAGGCTCAGGGGCAGGTAATTCACCCCTCCACTTT. Its translation: CASSLGSGAGNSPLHF.

The chain couples TRBV4-3 to TRBJ1-6; the D is unclear. V gave up 1 base and J gave up 13 bases, with 14 bases separating them. The CDR3 loop spans 14 amino acids. Germline CDR1 is LGHNA and CDR2 is YSLEER. The CDR3 DNA is TGCGCCAGCAGCCAAGCGTTTGGGCCCTGGCCCCTCCACTTT. Its protein product is CASSQAFGPWPLHF.

This clonotype occurred a few times. CDR3 nucleotide sequence: TGCGCCAGCAGCCCCCGGAGGGCTAGCGGGATGAACAATGAGCAGTTCTTC. Amino acids: CASSPRRASGMNNEQFF. The chain recombines TRBV4-3 with TRBJ2-1, with 9 bases fitting TRBD2. This CDR3 is 17 amino acids long. Germline-derived CDR1 and CDR2 are LGHNA and YSLEER. After removal of 4 bases from V and 5 bases from J, the junction contained 12 bases not matched to a gene.

The rearrangement links TRBV11-3 to TRBJ2-7; either TRBD1 or TRBD2 may supply D (5 bases each). The V end lost 5 bases, the J end lost 7 bases, and 18 bases lay between the germline ends. The germline V gene encodes CDR1 SGHNT and CDR2 YENEEA. CDR3 length: 14 residues. The CDR3 loop reads CASSPYGAPWEQYF. The CDR3 nucleotides are TGTGCCAGCAGCCCTTACGGGGCCCCCTGGGAGCAGTACTTC.

V gene TRBV5-5 combines with J gene TRBJ2-7, with 9 positions matching TRBD1. Germline V lookup: CDR1 SGHKS, CDR2 YYEKEE (reference sequence). This CDR3 comprises 14 residues. The J segment lost 2 bases and the V segment lost 4 bases, leaving 4 bases of the junction unmatched. The CDR3 sequence is CASSLTGGTYEQYF. The CDR3 DNA reads TGTGCCAGCAGCCTGACAGGGGGTACCTACGAGCAGTACTTC.

This clonotype is categorized as medium-sized. The CDR3 nucleotides read TGTGCCAGCAGTGAAGCGATGACAGGGAGCTATGGCTACACCTTC. This codes for CASSEAMTGSYGYTF. This chain joins TRBV25-1 and TRBJ1-2; 7 positions agree with TRBD1. The CDR3 sequence is 15 residues long. Germline values: CDR1 MGHDK, CDR2 SYGVNS. V was pared by 2 bases and J by 4 bases, with 7 bases of the junction left unmatched.

The chain joins TRBV7-3 to TRBJ2-7; D perhaps matches TRBD2 (5 bases). Germline V gives CDR1 SGHTA, CDR2 FQGTGA. The length of the CDR3 is 15 residues. The V end lost 5 bases, the J end lost 3 bases, and 17 bases lay between the germline ends. The CDR3 DNA follows: TGTGCCAGCAGCCGCGGACTCCCGGGCCACTACGAGCAGTACTTC. This gives the protein CASSRGLPGHYEQYF.

This clonotype turned up a few times. V and J are TRBV7-9 and TRBJ2-5, with unresolved D. The CDR3 runs 11 residues. The V gene's germline CDR1 is SEHNR and CDR2 FQNEAQ (reference sequence). Trimming left V 5 bases short and J 8 bases short, with 9 bases between. The CDR3 reads CASSAARTQYF. The CDR3 DNA reads TGTGCCAGCAGCGCCGCACGTACCCAGTACTTC. Looking up the rest from reference TRBV7-9 and TRBJ2-5 gives the full variable domain: DTGVSQNPRHKITKRGQNVTFRCDPISEHNRLYWYRQTLGQGPEFLTYFQNEAQLEKSRLLSDRFSAERPKGSFSTLEIQRTEQGDSAMYLCASSAARTQYFGPGTRLLVL.

This clonotype appeared a few times. The CDR3 loop reads CASSWGLAGAGNTGELFF. The CDR3 DNA reads as TGTGCCAGCAGCTGGGGACTAGCGGGAGCGGGGAACACCGGGGAGCTGTTTTTT. This chain links TRBV7-2 with TRBJ2-2; 14 bases are shared with TRBD2. V dropped 4 bases and J dropped 1; count of bases not matched to a gene: 5. CDR1 and CDR2 from the germline V gene are SGHTA and FQGNSA. CDR3 length: 18 residues.

This clonotype was seen a handful of times. For the CDR3, the DNA is TGTGCCAGCAGCTTTACAGGGGCGCGGCCCAATGAGCAGTTCTTC. This encodes CASSFTGARPNEQFF. The rearrangement joins TRBV11-2 to TRBJ2-1; 7 nucleotides align to TRBD1. There are 15 residues in the CDR3. The junction had 8 bases not matched to a gene; V was cut back by 3 bases and J by 6 bases. Germline-derived CDR1 and CDR2 are SGHAT and FQNNGV.

This clonotype came up a few times. The J gene is TRBJ2-7, the V gene TRBV7-2; no definite D call. V lost 1 base and J 7 bases, leaving 14 bases between the germline ends. The CDR3 extends over 14 amino acids. CDR1 is SGHTA, CDR2 FQGNSA, per germline. The CDR3: CASSLGSGFMEQYF. Here the CDR3 DNA reads TGTGCCAGCAGCTTAGGGTCCGGGTTTATGGAGCAGTACTTC.

V is TRBV10-3 and J is TRBJ2-7; D remains unclear. Germline V lookup: CDR1 ENHRY, CDR2 SYGVKD. V lost 4 bases to trimming and J lost 6 bases, with 1 base between them. The CDR3 spans 9 residues. CDR3 DNA: TGTGCCATCAGTGGCGAGCAGTACTTC. It yields the protein CAISGEQYF.

The V call is TRBV6-1, the J call TRBJ2-7; perhaps TRBD1 as D (5 bases). This CDR3 is 15 amino acids long. The V gene's germline CDR1 is MNHNS and CDR2 SASEGT. Between the trimmed V and J ends, which lost 7 bases and 0 bases, there was a span of 16 bases. CDR3 nucleotides: TGTGCCAGCAACCGTCAAGGGGTCAACTCCTACGAGCAGTACTTC. Encoded protein: CASNRQGVNSYEQYF.

The CDR3 loop reads CASSDPGKREQYF. The CDR3 DNA is TGTGCCAGCAGTGATCCCGGGAAGAGGGAGCAGTACTTC. The chain recombines TRBV6-2 or TRBV6-3 with TRBJ2-7; the D gene is possibly TRBD2 (5 bases). The length of the CDR3 is 13 residues. Trimming shortened V by 5 bases and J by 7 bases, and 15 bases separated the two germline ends. In germline, CDR1 is MNHEY, CDR2 SVGEGT.

This clonotype has only a few counts. The V call is TRBV28, the J call TRBJ2-3; 12 nucleotides agree with TRBD2. The germline gives CDR1 MDHEN, CDR2 SYDVKM. With V trimmed by 3 bases and J by 14 bases, 9 bases remained unmatched. The CDR3 runs 14 residues. The CDR3 region is CASSLYLAGGPGYF. The CDR3 coding sequence is TGTGCCAGCAGTTTGTATCTAGCGGGAGGGCCGGGGTATTTT.

The rearrangement uses TRBV19 and TRBJ2-5, with D perhaps matching TRBD2 (6 bases). In germline, CDR1 is LNHDA, CDR2 SQIVND (reference sequence). V lost 3 bases to trimming and J lost 2 bases, with 13 bases between them. The CDR3 covers 15 residues. DNA of the CDR3: TGTGCCAGTAGTATTGATCTAGCGATGCAAGAGACCCAGTACTTC. Its protein product is CASSIDLAMQETQYF.

This clonotype came up a few times. This rearrangement joins TRBV28 to TRBJ2-7; TRBD1 matches at 7 bases. V lost 8 bases to trimming and J lost 4 bases; unmatched junction nucleotides: 11. The CDR3 is 14 amino acids. Germline values: CDR1 MDHEN, CDR2 SYDVKM. CDR3 in DNA: TGTGCCAGCTGGACCGGGACAGTCGGATACGAGCAGTACTTC. Translated: CASWTGTVGYEQYF.

This rearrangement joins TRBV20-1 to TRBJ1-1, with D tentatively TRBD1 (5 bases). The CDR3 has 12 residues. V was shortened by 0 bases and J by 10 bases, with 12 bases between the two germline ends. Germline assignment: CDR1 DFQATT and CDR2 SNEGSKA (reference sequence). CDR3 nucleotides: TGCAGTGCTAGAGACCCGGGGGGGGGAGCTTTCTTT. It is translated as CSARDPGGGAFF.

The table lists this clonotype with a few counts. The CDR3 spells CSARNPPNTGELFF. DNA of the CDR3: TGCAGTGCTAGAAATCCCCCCAACACCGGGGAGCTGTTTTTT. The chain uses TRBV20-1 and TRBJ2-2, with unresolved D. Between the trimmed V and J ends, which lost 2 bases and 2 bases, there was a span of 9 bases. This CDR3 has 14 residues. Germline V gives CDR1 DFQATT, CDR2 SNEGSKA (reference sequence).

This clonotype is deemed medium-sized. The chain is built from TRBV20-1 and TRBJ1-2; 9 bases line up with TRBD1. The CDR3 runs to 15 residues. The J segment lost 8 bases and the V segment lost 3 bases, leaving 13 bases of the junction unmatched. Germline V gene sequence: CDR1 DFQATT, CDR2 SNEGSKA (reference sequence). This CDR3 is CSARDPGQGARGYTF. The CDR3 bases are TGCAGTGCTAGGGATCCGGGACAGGGAGCTCGAGGCTACACCTTC.

The chain carries TRBV15 and TRBJ2-5; TRBD2 aligns across 13 bases. CDR3 length: 18 amino acids. V lost 1 base, J lost 3 bases, and 8 bases stayed unmatched. CDR1 is LNHNV and CDR2 is YYDKDF in the germline V gene (reference sequence). The CDR3 DNA reads as TGTGCCACCAGCAGAGGGACTAGCGGGGGAGGTTGGAAAGAGACCCAGTACTTC. Its protein product is CATSRGTSGGGWKETQYF.

Details on this clonotype: One junction end disagrees with the germline gene, perhaps due to a read error. This chain uses TRBV6-5 with TRBJ2-7; 11 bases agree with TRBD1. The CDR3 covers 15 residues. The V gene's germline CDR1 is MNHEY and CDR2 SVGAGI. CDR3 sequence: CASTYAGTGGYEQYF. The CDR3, as DNA: TGTGCCAGCACTTACGCCGGGACAGGGGGTTACGAGCAGTACTTC.

V is TRBV7-2 and J is TRBJ1-5; D possibly corresponds to TRBD1 (6 bases). The V end was cut by 2 bases, the J end by 2 bases, with 10 bases between. Germline V gene lookup returns CDR1 SGHTA and CDR2 FQGNSA. This CDR3 has 15 residues. The CDR3 spells CASSLSAGGNQPQHF. The CDR3 region has the DNA TGTGCCAGCAGCTTAAGCGCAGGGGGCAATCAGCCCCAGCATTTT.

The rearrangement links TRBV27 to TRBJ2-3; D remains ambiguous. The CDR3 consists of 15 residues. With 1 base removed from V and 0 bases from J, the gap between germline ends came to 8 bases. Germline V gene lookup returns CDR1 MNHEY and CDR2 SMNVEV (reference sequence). CDR3 amino acids: CASSLYFPSTDTQYF. Here the CDR3 DNA reads TGTGCCAGCAGTTTATACTTCCCTAGCACAGATACGCAGTATTTT.

V and J are TRBV6-1 and TRBJ1-6; D gene uncertain. Trimming stripped 7 bases from V and 0 bases from J, with 10 bases between. CDR1 is MNHNS, CDR2 SASEGT, per germline. The CDR3 extends over 15 amino acids. The CDR3 region has the DNA TGTGCCAGCACGGGAATCGCCTCCTATAATTCACCCCTCCACTTT. It specifies CASTGIASYNSPLHF.

This chain connects TRBV7-2 to TRBJ1-1; D is perhaps TRBD1 (5 bases). V gave up 1 base and J gave up 1 base, with 7 bases separating them. Germline CDR1 and CDR2: SGHTA and FQGNSA. The CDR3 totals 14 residues. The chain's CDR3 is CASSLGQSNTEAFF. The CDR3 coding sequence is TGTGCCAGCAGCTTAGGACAGTCGAACACTGAAGCTTTCTTT.